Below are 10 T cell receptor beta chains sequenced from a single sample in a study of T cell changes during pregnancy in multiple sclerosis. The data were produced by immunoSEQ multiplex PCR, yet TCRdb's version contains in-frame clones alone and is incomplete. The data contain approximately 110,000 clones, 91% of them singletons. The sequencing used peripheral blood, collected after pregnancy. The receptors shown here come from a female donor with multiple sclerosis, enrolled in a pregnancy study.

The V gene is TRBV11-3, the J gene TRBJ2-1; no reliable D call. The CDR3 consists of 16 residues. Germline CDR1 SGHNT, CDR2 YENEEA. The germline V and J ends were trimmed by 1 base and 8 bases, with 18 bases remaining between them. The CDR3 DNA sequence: TGTGCCAGCAGCTTAGGTCCTAGGAGCGTCACCGATGAGCAGTTCTTC. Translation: CASSLGPRSVTDEQFF.

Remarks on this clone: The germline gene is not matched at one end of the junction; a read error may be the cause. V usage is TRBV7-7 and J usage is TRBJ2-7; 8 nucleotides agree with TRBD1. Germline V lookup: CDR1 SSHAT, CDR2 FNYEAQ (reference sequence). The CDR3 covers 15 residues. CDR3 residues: CASSLGPGGPSEQYF. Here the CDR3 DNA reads TGTGCTAGCAGCTTAGGCCCAGGGGGCCCAAGCGAGCAGTACTTC.

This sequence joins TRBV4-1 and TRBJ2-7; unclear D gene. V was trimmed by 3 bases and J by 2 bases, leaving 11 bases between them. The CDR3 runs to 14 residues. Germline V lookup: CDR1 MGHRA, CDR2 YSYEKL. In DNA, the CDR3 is TGCGCCAGCAGCCACCCAGACAATGCCTACGAGCAGTACTTC. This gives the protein CASSHPDNAYEQYF.

CDR3 sequence: CSVERGEKLFF. CDR3 DNA sequence: TGCAGCGTTGAACGAGGCGAAAAACTGTTTTTT. The chain uses TRBV29-1 and TRBJ1-4; D ambiguous. V was shortened by 2 bases and J by 8 bases, with 6 bases between the two germline ends. CDR3 length: 11 amino acids. From germline, CDR1 is SQVTM and CDR2 ANQGSEA.

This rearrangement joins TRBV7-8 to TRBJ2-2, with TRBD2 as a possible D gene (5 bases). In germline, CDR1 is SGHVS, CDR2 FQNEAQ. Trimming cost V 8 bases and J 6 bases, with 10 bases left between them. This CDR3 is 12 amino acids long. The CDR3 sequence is CASDGDPGELFF. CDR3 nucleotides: TGTGCCAGCGACGGGGATCCCGGGGAGCTGTTTTTT. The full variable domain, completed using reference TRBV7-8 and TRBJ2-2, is GAGVSQSPRYKVAKRGQDVALRCDPISGHVSLFWYQQALGQGPEFLTYFQNEAQLDKSGLPSDRFFAERPEGSVSTLKIQRTQQEDSAVYLCASDGDPGELFFGEGSRLTVL.

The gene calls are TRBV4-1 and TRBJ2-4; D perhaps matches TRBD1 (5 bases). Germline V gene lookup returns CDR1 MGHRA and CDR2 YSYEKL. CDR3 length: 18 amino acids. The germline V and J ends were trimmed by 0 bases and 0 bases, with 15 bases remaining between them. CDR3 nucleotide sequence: TGCGCCAGCAGCCAAGAAAACCAGGGCTGGAAAGCCAAAAACATTCAGTACTTC. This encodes CASSQENQGWKAKNIQYF.

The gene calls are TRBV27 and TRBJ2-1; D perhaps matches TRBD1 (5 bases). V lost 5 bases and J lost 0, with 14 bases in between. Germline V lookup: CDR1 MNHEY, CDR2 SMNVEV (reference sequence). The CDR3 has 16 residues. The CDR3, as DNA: TGTGCCAGCAGTCCGAGCGTGGGGCCCTCCTACAATGAGCAGTTCTTC. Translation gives CASSPSVGPSYNEQFF.

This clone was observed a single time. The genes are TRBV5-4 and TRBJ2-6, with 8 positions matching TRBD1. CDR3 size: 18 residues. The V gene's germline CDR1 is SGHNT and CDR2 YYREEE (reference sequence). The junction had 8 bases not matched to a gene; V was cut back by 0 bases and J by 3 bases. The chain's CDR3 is CASSLALQGAGGANVLTF. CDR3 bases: TGTGCCAGCAGCTTGGCCTTGCAGGGGGCGGGTGGGGCCAACGTCCTGACTTTC.

The CDR3 DNA reads as TGCAGCTCGGACATGCAGGGCGATGAGCAGTTCTTC. Translated, it gives CSSDMQGDEQFF. V usage is TRBV29-1 and J usage is TRBJ2-1; D is possibly TRBD1 (5 bases). The CDR3 is 12 amino acids. The V gene lost 8 bases and the J gene lost 8 bases, with 16 bases spanning the gap. Germline V lookup: CDR1 SQVTM, CDR2 ANQGSEA.

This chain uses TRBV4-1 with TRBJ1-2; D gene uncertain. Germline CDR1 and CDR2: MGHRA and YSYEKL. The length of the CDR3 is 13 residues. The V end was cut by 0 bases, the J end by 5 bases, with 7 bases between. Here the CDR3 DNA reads TGCGCCAGCAGCCAAGAGACGGGTTATGGCTACACCTTC. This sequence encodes CASSQETGYGYTF.